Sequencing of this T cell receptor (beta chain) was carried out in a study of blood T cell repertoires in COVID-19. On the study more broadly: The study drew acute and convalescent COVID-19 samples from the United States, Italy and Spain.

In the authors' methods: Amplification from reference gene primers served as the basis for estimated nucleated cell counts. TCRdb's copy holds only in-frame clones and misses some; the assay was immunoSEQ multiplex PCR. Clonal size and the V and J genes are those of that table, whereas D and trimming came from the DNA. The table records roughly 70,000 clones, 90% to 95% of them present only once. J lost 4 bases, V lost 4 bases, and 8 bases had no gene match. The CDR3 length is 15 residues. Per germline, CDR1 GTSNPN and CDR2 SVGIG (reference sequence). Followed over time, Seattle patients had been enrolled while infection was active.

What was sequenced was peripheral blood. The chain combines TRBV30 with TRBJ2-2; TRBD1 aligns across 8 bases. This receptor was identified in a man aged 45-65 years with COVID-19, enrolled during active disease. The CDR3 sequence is CAWIGTGGGTGELFF. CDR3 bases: TGTGCCTGGATCGGTACAGGGGGAGGCACCGGGGAGCTGTTTTTT.